This passage covers 27 T cell receptor beta chains from one sample sequenced in a study of cytotoxic CD8 clonotypes in ibrutinib-treated CLL. Sequencing was performed with immunoSEQ multiplex PCR; in TCRdb, only in-frame clones are kept and a portion is missing. This table has about 180,000 clones, 84% appearing once. The input for sequencing was PBMCs, taken after 24 months of ibrutinib treatment. Source of these receptors: a human donor with chronic lymphocytic leukemia.

The chain recombines TRBV7-2 with TRBJ1-2; a possible D gene is TRBD1 (5 bases). Looked up from germline, CDR1 is SGHTA and CDR2 is FQGNSA. V was shortened by 5 bases and J by 0 bases, with 16 bases between the two germline ends. The CDR3 is made up of 16 amino acids. The chain's CDR3 is CASSVRWDGTNYGYTF. The CDR3 DNA reads TGTGCCAGCAGCGTGCGCTGGGACGGTACTAACTATGGCTACACCTTC.

The J gene is TRBJ2-4, the V gene TRBV29-1; D possibly matches TRBD1 or TRBD2 (5 bases each). Germline CDR1 reads SQVTM; CDR2 reads ANQGSEA. The V and J ends lost 4 bases and 7 bases respectively, with 14 bases between them. CDR3 length: 13 amino acids. CDR3 loop: CSVVARGANIQYF. CDR3 in DNA: TGCAGCGTTGTTGCTAGGGGAGCTAACATTCAGTACTTC.

This clone was found a few times. The chain combines TRBV5-6 with TRBJ2-7; 7 nucleotides align to TRBD1. Germline CDR1 reads SGHDT; CDR2 reads YYEEEE. V shed 4 bases and J 3 bases; nucleotides not matched to a gene: 4. CDR3 length: 13 amino acids. The CDR3 loop is CASSHRQGYEQYF. The CDR3 DNA follows: TGTGCCAGCAGCCACCGACAGGGCTACGAGCAGTACTTC.

The CDR3, as DNA: TGTGCCAGCAGGGAACGCGGGGTCTACGAGCAGTACTTC. Translated: CASRERGVYEQYF. This chain uses TRBV6-4 with TRBJ2-7; D may be TRBD2 (6 bases). CDR1 and CDR2 (germline): MRHNA, SNTAGT. This CDR3 region has 13 residues. The V end lost 6 bases, the J end lost 3 bases, and 12 bases lay between the germline ends.

In its sample, this clone was seen a few times. This chain uses TRBV7-3 with TRBJ2-1; a weak D match, TRBD2 (5 bases). V dropped 8 bases and J dropped 0 bases, with 20 bases sitting between them. This CDR3 comprises 17 residues. Germline CDR1 is SGHTA and CDR2 is FQGTGA. In DNA, the CDR3 is TGTGCCAGCGGATCGGGATCCGGAGCCTACTCCTACAATGAGCAGTTCTTC. Its translation is CASGSGSGAYSYNEQFF.

The table lists this clone with a few counts. The chain couples TRBV2 to TRBJ2-7; D gene unclear. The CDR3 loop spans 15 amino acids. V lost 7 bases, J lost 2 bases, and 18 bases lay in between. Germline V lookup: CDR1 SNHLY, CDR2 FYNNEI. The CDR3 protein is CASKRADQATYEQYF. The DNA of the CDR3 is TGTGCCAGCAAAAGGGCGGACCAAGCGACCTACGAGCAGTACTTC. Supplemented by reference TRBV2 and TRBJ2-7, the full variable domain reads EPEVTQTPSHQVTQMGQEVILRCVPISNHLYFYWYRQILGQKVEFLVSFYNNEISEKSEIFDDQFSVERPDGSNFTLKIRSTKLEDSAMYFCASKRADQATYEQYFGPGTRLTVT.

This clone showed up just once. This rearrangement joins TRBV18 to TRBJ1-1, with 9 bases fitting TRBD1. CDR3 length equals 15 residues. J was trimmed by 6 bases and V by 3 bases; bases with no gene match: 8. From germline, CDR1 is KGHSH and CDR2 LQKENI. For the CDR3, the DNA is TGTGCCAGCTCACCGAGAACAGGGGGCAACCCTGAAGCTTTCTTT. As protein: CASSPRTGGNPEAFF.

The chain has TRBV2 and TRBJ1-2; no reliable D call. Trimming took off 2 bases at V and 3 bases at J, with 4 bases between the two ends. This CDR3 has 12 amino acids. Germline-derived CDR1 and CDR2 are SNHLY and FYNNEI. The CDR3 here is CASSELDYGYTF. The CDR3 nucleotides read TGTGCCAGCAGTGAACTTGACTATGGCTACACCTTC.

V and J are TRBV19 and TRBJ1-1, with unresolved D. The germline gives CDR1 LNHDA, CDR2 SQIVND (reference sequence). The CDR3 is 12 amino acids. Trimming took off 5 bases at V and 1 base at J, with 5 bases between the two ends. The CDR3 bases are TGTGCCAGTAGTTTGACGAACACTGAAGCTTTCTTT. It is translated as CASSLTNTEAFF.

The count of this clone is one. J is TRBJ2-1 and V is TRBV5-6, with D unclear. Germline CDR1 reads SGHDT; CDR2 reads YYEEEE. The CDR3 consists of 11 residues. V dropped 1 base and J dropped 9 bases, with 5 bases sitting between them. This CDR3 is CASSLPSEQFF. CDR3 in DNA: TGTGCCAGCAGCTTGCCGTCTGAGCAGTTCTTC.

This sequence joins TRBV27 and TRBJ2-7; 8 bases fit TRBD2. Germline values: CDR1 MNHEY, CDR2 SMNVEV (reference sequence). The ends lost 8 bases at V and 2 bases at J; junction bases unmatched: 8. The CDR3 covers 14 residues. The CDR3 DNA follows: TGTGCCAGCTCGCGAGCGGGGGCCCCCTACGAGCAGTACTTC. Its translation is CASSRAGAPYEQYF.

CDR3 coding DNA: TGTGCCAGCAGTGGACACGTCTACGAGCAGTACTTC. This translates into CASSGHVYEQYF. This chain connects TRBV28 to TRBJ2-7, with D perhaps TRBD1 (5 bases). Germline CDR1 is MDHEN and CDR2 is SYDVKM. The CDR3 has 12 residues. Trimming cost V 5 bases and J 3 bases, with 8 bases left between them.

J is TRBJ2-2 and V is TRBV7-2; D is unclear. Trimming pared 5 bases from V and 8 bases from J, leaving 9 bases between. The V gene's germline CDR1 is SGHTA and CDR2 FQGNSA. The CDR3 length is 12 residues. This chain's CDR3 is CASSRNGGELFF. As DNA, the CDR3 is TGTGCCAGCAGCCGAAATGGGGGGGAGCTGTTTTTT. The full variable domain, in which reference TRBV7-2 and TRBJ2-2 provide the parts outside the CDR3, is GAGVSQSPSNKVTEKGKDVELRCDPISGHTALYWYRQSLGQGLEFLIYFQGNSAPDKSGLPSDRFSAERTGGSVSTLTIQRTQQEDSAVYLCASSRNGGELFFGEGSRLTVL.

The sample holds a few counts of this clone. This rearrangement joins TRBV27 to TRBJ1-6; D is undetermined. V lost 7 bases, J lost 5 bases, and 9 bases lay in between. The germline CDR1 and CDR2 sequences are MNHEY and SMNVEV (reference sequence). The CDR3 consists of 13 residues. The CDR3 DNA reads TGTGCCAGCACGAACAGCCATAATTCACCCCTCCACTTT. This codes for CASTNSHNSPLHF.

This chain connects TRBV9 to TRBJ2-6; D uncertain. Per the germline V gene, CDR1 is SGDLS and CDR2 is YYNGEE. V was clipped by 0 bases and J by 0 bases, with 10 bases between them. The CDR3 has 17 residues. CDR3 DNA: TGTGCCAGCAGCGTAGATCCGACCCGCTCTGGGGCCAACGTCCTGACTTTC. It is translated as CASSVDPTRSGANVLTF.

V usage is TRBV6-5 and J usage is TRBJ1-3; D perhaps matches TRBD1 (6 bases). V was cut by 2 bases and J by 4 bases, with 12 bases left in between. This CDR3 contains 15 residues. CDR1 MNHEY and CDR2 SVGAGI come from the germline V gene. The CDR3 region is CASSYAQGPGNTIYF. In DNA form, the CDR3 reads TGTGCCAGCAGTTACGCCCAGGGGCCAGGAAACACCATATATTTT.

This clone was found once. J is TRBJ1-5 and V is TRBV28, with D hard to call. Germline V CDR1 and CDR2: MDHEN, SYDVKM. V lost 3 bases and J 7 bases, leaving 10 bases between the germline ends. The CDR3 is 13 residues long. The CDR3 reads CASSFGRPQPQHF. The CDR3, as DNA: TGTGCCAGCAGTTTTGGAAGGCCCCAGCCCCAGCATTTT.

The chain is built from TRBV28 and TRBJ2-2; D is possibly TRBD1 (5 bases). V lost 11 bases and J 5 bases, leaving 9 bases between the germline ends. Per germline, CDR1 MDHEN and CDR2 SYDVKM. The CDR3 spans 11 residues. The CDR3 sequence: CAGARTGELFF. The CDR3 coding sequence is TGTGCCGGGGCGAGGACCGGGGAGCTGTTTTTT.

This chain links TRBV5-1 with TRBJ1-1, with D possibly being TRBD1 (5 bases). V gave up 2 bases and J gave up 1 base, with 15 bases separating them. The CDR3 spans 16 residues. Germline CDR1 reads SGHRS; CDR2 reads YFSETQ. In DNA, the CDR3 is TGCGCCAGCAGCTTATCGCCCGGGGGGAAGAACACTGAAGCTTTCTTT. This sequence encodes CASSLSPGGKNTEAFF.

This sequence joins TRBV5-1 and TRBJ2-3; D remains ambiguous. The CDR3 covers 14 residues. Germline CDR1 is SGHRS and CDR2 is YFSETQ. The V end was cut by 3 bases, the J end by 0 bases, with 8 bases between. The CDR3 DNA sequence: TGCGCCAGCAGCTCCCAGGTTAGCACAGATACGCAGTATTTT. As protein: CASSSQVSTDTQYF.

The chain uses TRBV10-3 and TRBJ1-2; D unresolved. This CDR3 spans 13 amino acids. The V end lost 2 bases, the J end lost 3 bases, and 7 bases lay between the germline ends. CDR1 and CDR2 (germline): ENHRY, SYGVKD. The CDR3 DNA reads TGTGCCATCAGTGAGAGGACGGACTATGGCTACACCTTC. Translating gives CAISERTDYGYTF.

This clone was counted only a few times. This chain connects TRBV7-9 to TRBJ2-1; D gene uncertain. V lost 0 bases, J lost 0 bases, and 3 bases lay in between. The CDR3 runs to 14 residues. The germline V gene encodes CDR1 SEHNR and CDR2 FQNEAQ (reference sequence). DNA of the CDR3: TGTGCCAGCAGCTTAGCCCGCTCCTACAATGAGCAGTTCTTC. Amino acid sequence: CASSLARSYNEQFF.

V and J are TRBV28 and TRBJ2-6; TRBD2 is a possible D gene (5 bases). V was shortened by 2 bases and J by 0 bases, with 11 bases between the two germline ends. The CDR3 loop spans 17 amino acids. Per the germline V gene, CDR1 is MDHEN and CDR2 is SYDVKM. The CDR3 sequence: CASSLTARGSGANVLTF. The CDR3 bases are TGTGCCAGCAGTTTAACCGCCCGGGGCTCTGGGGCCAACGTCCTGACTTTC.

This rearrangement joins TRBV6-6 to TRBJ1-5; D not certain. Germline V lookup: CDR1 MNHNY, CDR2 SVGAGI (reference sequence). This CDR3 spans 14 amino acids. The V end was cut by 6 bases, the J end by 0 bases, with 9 bases between. This chain's CDR3 is CASSRTYSNQPQHF. Written as DNA, the CDR3 is TGTGCCAGCAGCCGGACCTATAGCAATCAGCCCCAGCATTTT.

The chain uses TRBV30 and TRBJ1-2; possible D gene TRBD1, 6 bases. The ends were cut back, 3 bases at V and 7 bases at J, with 15 bases in the middle. The CDR3 covers 13 residues. Germline CDR1 is GTSNPN and CDR2 is SVGIG (reference sequence). In DNA, the CDR3 is TGTGCCTGGAGCTCCTCATACAGGGCTGGCTACACCTTC. It yields the protein CAWSSSYRAGYTF. The variable domain in full, completed from reference TRBV30 and TRBJ1-2, reads SQTIHQWPATLVQPVGSPLSLECTVEGTSNPNLYWYRQAAGRGLQLLFYSVGIGQISSEVPQNLSASRPQDRQFILSSKKLLLSDSGFYLCAWSSSYRAGYTFGSGTRLTVV.

The rearrangement links TRBV4-1 to TRBJ1-5; TRBD1 might be the D (5 bases). Trimming took 4 bases from V and 0 from J, leaving 16 bases between them. CDR1 is MGHRA, CDR2 YSYEKL, per germline. This CDR3 has 17 residues. The CDR3 protein is CASSPRDGGYSNQPQHF. CDR3 bases: TGCGCCAGCAGCCCTCGGGACGGGGGTTATAGCAATCAGCCCCAGCATTTT.

The chain carries TRBV28 and TRBJ2-1; TRBD1 matches at 8 bases. The CDR3 contains 14 residues. V lost 5 bases, J lost 4 bases, and 4 bases stayed unmatched. Germline V gives CDR1 MDHEN, CDR2 SYDVKM. DNA for the CDR3: TGTGCCAGCAGTCGGGGACAGGCTTACAATGAGCAGTTCTTC. Protein product: CASSRGQAYNEQFF.